This paragraph covers one TCR beta chain sequence. Its antigen remains unidentified. The data are from a study of cytomegalovirus exposure and HLA in healthy donors. The study, taken as a whole, reports: Rarity marked most TCR sequences, yet some public TCRs occurred in many donors. Sequence variants that were highly shared formed a cluster that was likely a sequencing artifact.

The PCR used 60 Vbeta and 13 Jbeta primers. Produced via immunoSEQ multiplex PCR; TCRdb's table is partial and in-frame only. The top ten clones hold about 1.1% of a sample with about 200,000 clones, roughly nine tenths of them seen once. Germline V gene sequence: CDR1 MDHEN, CDR2 SYDVKM. The CDR3 sequence is 15 residues long. The ends lost 3 bases at V and 6 bases at J; junction bases unmatched: 10. The sample taken for sequencing was PBMCs. The gene calls are TRBV28 and TRBJ2-7; 8 positions match TRBD1. This sequence originates from a boy aged 2 to 10 in good health and CMV-seronegative. DNA for the CDR3: TGTGCCAGCAGTTTTTCCGCAACCGGGACAGGCGAGCAGTACTTC. Residues: CASSFSATGTGEQYF.